Listed below are T cell receptor beta chains from one sample, sequenced in a study of CD8 T cells in Susac syndrome. TCRdb re-called the immunoSEQ multiplex PCR reads with MiXCR, one entry per CDR3 protein. The table lists some 130,000 distinct CDR3 sequences, around nine tenths of them singletons, with around 0.24% in the top ten. Sample: CD8+ T cells from PBMCs. These receptors were collected from a human donor with multiple sclerosis. Both conserved end residues are part of each CDR3. The order of the fields is V gene, J gene, CDR3 protein.

>TRBV3-1|TRBJ1-2
CASSQGTKSFFIGYTF
>TRBV29-1|TRBJ2-7
CSVSWDIIYEQYF
>TRBV25-1|TRBJ1-1
CASTVGGLDTEAFF
>TRBV11-2|TRBJ1-2
CASSLVPDRDYGYTF
>TRBV29-1|TRBJ1-2
CSVQGAVGYTF
>TRBV14|TRBJ1-1
CASSQERGQYTEAFF
>TRBV15|TRBJ2-5
CATSRVPTATKKTQYF
>TRBV19|TRBJ2-2
CASSFPPERENTPELFF
>TRBV7-9|TRBJ2-7
CASSLLTGGSLGYEQYF
>TRBV15|TRBJ1-4
CATSRAKNLNEKLFF
>TRBV28|TRBJ2-1
CASSFGGSYNEQFF
>TRBV29-1|TRBJ2-7
CSAENQGSEQYF
>TRBV3-1|TRBJ2-1
CASSPLRGSSYNEQFF
>TRBV4-3|TRBJ1-2
CASSRIFPGNGYGYTF
>TRBV14|TRBJ1-2
CASSPLQVSPYGYTF
>TRBV19|TRBJ2-7
CASRSGTSRQYF
>TRBV2|TRBJ2-7
CASSGGKYEQYF
>TRBV12-3/TRBV12-4|TRBJ1-2
CASSDMGNYGYTF
>TRBV9|TRBJ2-5
CASSSGHSGRGFQETQYF
>TRBV11-2|TRBJ2-1
CASSPLGNEQFF
>TRBV25-1|TRBJ2-2
CASRGAIGELFF
>TRBV13|TRBJ1-2
CASSQGRGLERYGYTF
>TRBV5-4|TRBJ1-2
CASSLADSSSF
>TRBV6-6|TRBJ2-3
CASSYVLDTDTQYF
>TRBV27|TRBJ1-2
CASSSQIWTGTDNYGYTF
>TRBV25-1|TRBJ1-3
CASGGDRGNTIYF
>TRBV24-1|TRBJ2-5
CATSEAGEETQYF
>TRBV4-2|TRBJ2-3
CASSHGQGSGTDTQYF
>TRBV20-1|TRBJ2-7
CSARDLFASGSSYEQYF
>TRBV27|TRBJ2-7
CASSARGIAYEQYF
>TRBV19|TRBJ2-3
CASRTGGTDTQYF
>TRBV7-9|TRBJ2-2
CASSLRGVRGAPTGELFF
>TRBV20-1|TRBJ2-1
CSAPPHLGTYNEQFF
>TRBV27|TRBJ2-1
CASSQQGSYNEQFF
>TRBV7-2|TRBJ1-1
CASEWGVQGSEAFF
>TRBV4-1|TRBJ2-3
CASSLGRLTDTQYF
>TRBV15|TRBJ2-5
CATSTRLAGEWETQYF
>TRBV15|TRBJ2-7
CATSRGTDTYEQYF
>TRBV7-2|TRBJ2-7
CASSPPDGVPTYEQYF
>TRBV20-1|TRBJ2-7
CSARERAVYSYEQYF
>TRBV9|TRBJ2-3
CASSVVAGGSTDTQYF
>TRBV27|TRBJ1-3
CASSLSRQAGNTIYF
>TRBV28|TRBJ1-1
CASSSYAGEAFF
>TRBV24-1|TRBJ2-1
CATSDTGSNEQFF
>TRBV29-1|TRBJ2-1
CSVEDQQGEAGVTRQFF
>TRBV9|TRBJ2-3
CASSGWKSGATDTQYF
>TRBV27|TRBJ1-5
CASSWSGNQPQHF
>TRBV27|TRBJ2-7
CASSSDMEQYF
>TRBV7-9|TRBJ2-1
CASSLVTSGTHEQFF
>TRBV30|TRBJ1-1
CAWNHFSNTEAFF
>TRBV29-1|TRBJ2-2
CSVGGGIGELFF